This T cell receptor beta chain was recorded in a study of T cell responses to AZD1222 COVID-19 vaccine. Generated by immunoSEQ multiplex PCR, the TCRdb table keeps only in-frame clones and is missing some. The sample carries 180,000 or so clones, approximately 93% recorded once. Per germline, CDR1 SQVTM and CDR2 ANQGSEA. This CDR3 has 13 amino acids. With V trimmed by 5 bases and J by 6 bases, 5 bases remained unmatched. This TCR derives from an adult who received the AZD1222 COVID-19 vaccine. The V gene is TRBV29-1, the J gene TRBJ2-3, with 10 bases fitting TRBD2. The sample was peripheral blood, taken 28 days after the second AZD1222 dose. The CDR3 DNA reads TGCAGCGTTAGGACTAGCGGTAGGGATACGCAGTATTTT. This translates into CSVRTSGRDTQYF.